One and the same sample provided the 8 T cell receptor beta chains below, sequenced in a study of shared clonotypes between healthy human individuals. Measured with immunoSEQ multiplex PCR; TCRdb has only the in-frame clones, and not every one. The sample holds roughly 1,100,000 clones, roughly 80% seen once. The sample consisted of memory CD4+ T cells sorted from blood. Subset denoted: CD45RA-negative fraction. All receptors derive from a man aged 18-30 years in good health.

The chain combines TRBV20-1 with TRBJ2-3; D is ambiguous. The CDR3 extends over 11 amino acids. V shed 3 bases and J shed 6 bases, with 7 bases lying between them. The germline gives CDR1 DFQATT, CDR2 SNEGSKA (reference sequence). The CDR3 protein is CSASHLDTQYF. Written as DNA, the CDR3 is TGCAGTGCTAGTCACCTTGATACGCAGTATTTT.

The chain employs TRBV12-5 and TRBJ1-1, with D possibly TRBD1 on 6 matching bases. The V end lost 4 bases, the J end lost 0 bases, and 15 bases lay between the germline ends. Germline CDR1 reads LGHNT; CDR2 reads FRNRAP. The CDR3 runs 16 residues. CDR3 coding DNA: TGTGCTAGTGGTTCGGGGGCAGTGATCATGAACACTGAAGCTTTCTTT. Protein sequence: CASGSGAVIMNTEAFF.

The V gene is TRBV28, the J gene TRBJ2-3, with no clear D. This CDR3 comprises 13 residues. V lost 5 bases and J 0 bases, leaving 6 bases between the germline ends. Germline loops: CDR1 MDHEN, CDR2 SYDVKM. CDR3 loop: CASSADSTDTQYF. The CDR3 DNA sequence: TGTGCCAGCAGTGCGGATAGCACAGATACGCAGTATTTT.

The genes are TRBV4-3 and TRBJ1-4; D gene uncertain. Germline CDR1 and CDR2: LGHNA and YSLEER. CDR3 length: 14 residues. V dropped 6 bases and J dropped 5 bases, with 13 bases sitting between them. CDR3 in DNA: TGCGCCAGCAGTCCTGTTGGTGGGAATGAAAAACTGTTTTTT. Amino acid sequence: CASSPVGGNEKLFF.

This sequence joins TRBV6-5 and TRBJ2-1, with 9 bases matching TRBD2. This CDR3 contains 15 residues. With 0 bases clipped from V and 8 bases from J, the junction kept 5 bases outside the gene matches. Germline CDR1 and CDR2: MNHEY and SVGAGI. In DNA form, the CDR3 reads TGTGCCAGCAGTTACTCTCTAGCGGGACGGGATGAGCAGTTCTTC. Translation gives CASSYSLAGRDEQFF.

This clone has more than one count but fewer than ten. This chain joins TRBV27 and TRBJ2-7, with 9 bases lining up with TRBD1. Germline CDR1 and CDR2: MNHEY and SMNVEV (reference sequence). V trimming: 6 bases; J trimming: 3 bases; junction bases outside the gene matches: 9. CDR3 length: 15 amino acids. The CDR3 protein is CASRGRPGQGYEQYF. The CDR3 DNA reads as TGTGCCAGCAGAGGGCGTCCGGGACAGGGCTACGAGCAGTACTTC.

The chain carries TRBV18 and TRBJ2-3; 9 bases fit TRBD2. V lost 2 bases and J lost 6; bases outside the gene matches: 9. Germline V gene sequence: CDR1 KGHSH, CDR2 LQKENI. The CDR3 runs to 16 residues. CDR3: CASSPGGLASGDTQYF. DNA of the CDR3: TGTGCCAGCTCACCAGGAGGACTAGCGTCTGGGGATACGCAGTATTTT.

This chain joins TRBV28 and TRBJ2-5, with TRBD2 matching 7 bases. The CDR3 sequence is 13 residues long. J gave up 3 bases and V 6 bases, and 4 bases lay outside the gene matches. In germline, CDR1 is MDHEN, CDR2 SYDVKM. The CDR3 loop reads CASRRSGKETQYF. The CDR3 bases are TGTGCCAGCAGAAGAAGCGGGAAAGAGACCCAGTACTTC. The full variable domain, its missing parts supplied by reference TRBV28 and TRBJ2-5, is DVKVTQSSRYLVKRTGEKVFLECVQDMDHENMFWYRQDPGLGLRLIYFSYDVKMKEKGDIPEGYSVSREKKERFSLILESASTNQTSMYLCASRRSGKETQYFGPGTRLLVL.